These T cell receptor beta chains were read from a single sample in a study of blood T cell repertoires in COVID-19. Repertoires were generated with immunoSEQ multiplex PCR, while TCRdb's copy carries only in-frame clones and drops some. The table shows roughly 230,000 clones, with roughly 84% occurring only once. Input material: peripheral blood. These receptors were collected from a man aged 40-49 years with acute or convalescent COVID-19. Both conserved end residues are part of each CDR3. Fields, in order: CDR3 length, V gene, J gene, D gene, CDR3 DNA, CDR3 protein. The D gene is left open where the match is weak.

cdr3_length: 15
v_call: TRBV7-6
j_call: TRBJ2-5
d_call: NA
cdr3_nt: TGTGCCAGCAGACCGGAGCCCAGGGGTCAAGAGACCCAGTACTTC
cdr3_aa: CASRPEPRGQETQYF

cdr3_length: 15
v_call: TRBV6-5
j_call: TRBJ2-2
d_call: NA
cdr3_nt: TGTGCCAGCAGTTATGGCAGGGACTACACCGGGGAGCTGTTTTTT
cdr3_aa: CASSYGRDYTGELFF

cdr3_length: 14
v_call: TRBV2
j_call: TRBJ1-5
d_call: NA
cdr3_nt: TGTGCCAGCAGTGAACCAGGCTCCAATCAGCCCCAGCATTTT
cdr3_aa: CASSEPGSNQPQHF

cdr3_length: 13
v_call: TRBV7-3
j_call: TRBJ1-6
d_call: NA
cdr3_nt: TGTGCCAGCAGCTGGGACAAAAATTCACCCCTCCACTTT
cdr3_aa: CASSWDKNSPLHF

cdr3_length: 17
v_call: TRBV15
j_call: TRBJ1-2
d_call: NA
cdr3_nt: TGTGCCACCAGCAGTGGATATCAGGGCCTCGAGGGACTAGGCTACACCTTC
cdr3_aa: CATSSGYQGLEGLGYTF

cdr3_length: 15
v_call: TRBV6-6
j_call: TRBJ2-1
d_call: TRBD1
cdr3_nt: TGTGCCAGCAGTCTACAGGGGGCTCTGTACAATGAGCAGTTCTTC
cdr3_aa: CASSLQGALYNEQFF

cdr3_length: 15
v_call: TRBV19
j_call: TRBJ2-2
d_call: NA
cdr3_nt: TGTGCCAGTAGTATAGCGGGGGTAACACCCGGGGAGCTGTTTTTT
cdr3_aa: CASSIAGVTPGELFF

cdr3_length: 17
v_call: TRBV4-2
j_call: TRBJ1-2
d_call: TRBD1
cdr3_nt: TGTGCCAGCAGCCAAGATATAGGCAGGGGGCGAGTGGATGGCTACACCTTC
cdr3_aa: CASSQDIGRGRVDGYTF

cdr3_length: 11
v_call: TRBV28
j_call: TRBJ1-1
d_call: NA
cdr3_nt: TGTGCCAGCACTTCGGACCGCGGGGCTTTCTTT
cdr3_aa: CASTSDRGAFF

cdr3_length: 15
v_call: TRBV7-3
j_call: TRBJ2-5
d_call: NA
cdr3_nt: TGTGCCAGCAGCTTATATGGGCAGAGCCAAGAGACCCAGTACTTC
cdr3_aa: CASSLYGQSQETQYF

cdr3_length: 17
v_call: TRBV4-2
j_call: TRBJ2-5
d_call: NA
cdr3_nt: TGTGCCAGCAGCCACTCGATTGTGGGGGGTATGGGGGAGACCCAGTACTTC
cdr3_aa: CASSHSIVGGMGETQYF

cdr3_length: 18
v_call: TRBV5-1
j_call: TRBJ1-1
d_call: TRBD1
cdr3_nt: TGCGCCAGCAGCGTGGGGACAGCTCATAGGGTCATGAACACTGAAGCTTTCTTT
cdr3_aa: CASSVGTAHRVMNTEAFF

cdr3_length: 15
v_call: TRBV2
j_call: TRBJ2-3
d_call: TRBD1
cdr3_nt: TGTGCCAGCAGGGCGTGGGACAGCAACACAGATACGCAGTATTTT
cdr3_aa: CASRAWDSNTDTQYF

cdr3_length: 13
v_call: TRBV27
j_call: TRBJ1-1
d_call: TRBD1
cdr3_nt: TGTGCCAGCAGTGTGACAGGGAGCACTGAAGCTTTCTTT
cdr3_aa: CASSVTGSTEAFF

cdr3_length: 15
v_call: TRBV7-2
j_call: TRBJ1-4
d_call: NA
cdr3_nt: TGTGCCAGCAGCCCCACGTCTACACCCGGGGAAAAACTGTTTTTT
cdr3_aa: CASSPTSTPGEKLFF

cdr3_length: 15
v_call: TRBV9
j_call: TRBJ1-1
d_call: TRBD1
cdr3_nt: TGTGCCAGCAGCTCACGGGACAGGGGTGAAACTGAAGCTTTCTTT
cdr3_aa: CASSSRDRGETEAFF

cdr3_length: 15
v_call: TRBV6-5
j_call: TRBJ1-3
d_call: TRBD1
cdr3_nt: TGTGCCAGCAGTTACGGAGACAGGGTTGGAAACACCATATATTTT
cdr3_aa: CASSYGDRVGNTIYF

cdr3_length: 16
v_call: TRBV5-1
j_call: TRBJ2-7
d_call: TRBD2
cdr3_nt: TGCGCCAGCAGCTGGACTAGCGGGGGGGCGGGCTACGAGCAGTACTTC
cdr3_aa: CASSWTSGGAGYEQYF

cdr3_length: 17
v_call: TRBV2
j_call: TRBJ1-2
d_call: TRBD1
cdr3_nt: TGTGCCAGCAGTGAAGCGCTTCAGACAGGGCTCAACTATGGCTACACCTTC
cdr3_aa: CASSEALQTGLNYGYTF